A selection of T cell receptor beta chains follows, all from one sample in a study of beta chain features in type 1 diabetes. Repertoires were generated with immunoSEQ multiplex PCR, while TCRdb's copy carries only in-frame clones and drops some. The top ten hold approximately 0.016% of the sample, which has approximately 330,000 clones, 11% seen once. Input material: naive CD4+ T cells from blood. These receptors were taken from a woman aged 25-40 years in good health. Both conserved end residues are part of each CDR3. D genes are given only for firm matches. Clone size appears in some rows only: once, few, many, or a class for an expanded clone.

TRBD1,few,TRBJ1-1,TRBV6-4,CARTDRGQRWNTEAFF,TGTGCCAGAACTGACAGGGGGCAAAGGTGGAACACTGAAGCTTTCTTT
TRBD1,few,TRBJ2-7,TRBV4-2,CASSQDLGLSSKGAGEQYF,TGTGCCAGCAGCCAAGATCTCGGCCTTAGTAGTAAGGGGGCCGGCGAGCAGTACTTC
-,-,TRBJ2-1,TRBV7-3,CASSLTSYNEQFF,TGTGCCAGCAGCTTAACTAGTTACAATGAGCAGTTCTTC
-,few,TRBJ2-3,TRBV4-3,CASSQDGGTDRDTQYF,TGCGCCAGCAGCCAAGATGGGGGGACGGATAGGGATACGCAGTATTTT
-,few,TRBJ2-2,TRBV9,CASSVGSSFPGELFF,TGTGCCAGCAGCGTAGGTAGTTCGTTCCCCGGGGAGCTGTTTTTT
TRBD1,-,TRBJ1-2,TRBV28,CASTSQGEGGGYTF,TGTGCCAGCACCTCACAGGGGGAAGGTGGTGGCTACACCTTC
-,-,TRBJ2-3,TRBV15,CATSRVQGTDTQYF,TGTGCCACCAGCAGAGTTCAGGGAACAGATACGCAGTATTTT
-,-,TRBJ1-2,TRBV30,CAWSLGGSDYGYTF,TGTGCCTGGAGTTTAGGAGGGTCCGACTATGGCTACACCTTC
TRBD1,-,TRBJ2-2,TRBV11-2,CASRRTGVVGGELFF,TGTGCCAGTAGAAGGACAGGGGTTGTCGGCGGGGAGCTGTTTTTT
TRBD2,few,TRBJ2-7,TRBV28,CASSLGSSGSYEQYF,TGTGCCAGCAGTTTAGGATCTAGCGGGAGCTACGAGCAGTACTTC
-,-,TRBJ2-6,TRBV7-3,CASSLGLSGANVLTF,TGTGCCAGCAGCTTAGGACTCTCTGGGGCCAACGTCCTGACTTTC
TRBD2,few,TRBJ2-1,TRBV6-5,CASSYGVSGTQFF,TGTGCCAGCAGTTACGGGGTTAGCGGGACGCAGTTCTTC
-,few,TRBJ1-4,TRBV7-2,CASRSPGRGEKLFF,TGTGCCAGCAGGTCGCCGGGCCGAGGGGAAAAACTGTTTTTT
TRBD1,few,TRBJ1-1,TRBV6-1,CASSGHRDRGQTEAFF,TGTGCCAGCAGTGGCCATCGGGACAGGGGGCAAACTGAAGCTTTCTTT
-,few,TRBJ2-5,TRBV5-1,CASSEGQQETQYF,TGCGCCAGCAGCGAAGGACAGCAAGAGACCCAGTACTTC
-,few,TRBJ1-1,TRBV19,CASMEGTEAFF,TGTGCCAGTATGGAGGGCACTGAAGCTTTCTTT
TRBD2,-,TRBJ2-1,TRBV4-2,CASSRLAGGGDNEQFF,TGTGCCAGCAGCCGTCTAGCGGGAGGTGGGGACAATGAGCAGTTCTTC
-,-,TRBJ2-7,TRBV27,CASSLQASDSYEQYF,TGTGCCAGCAGTTTGCAGGCTAGCGATTCCTACGAGCAGTACTTC
TRBD2,-,TRBJ2-1,TRBV5-1,CASSFTTSGYNEQFF,TGCGCCAGCAGCTTTACTACTAGCGGCTACAATGAGCAGTTCTTC
TRBD1,-,TRBJ1-1,TRBV9,CASSVSGQSTEAFF,TGTGCCAGCAGCGTATCGGGACAGTCTACTGAAGCTTTCTTT
TRBD1,few,TRBJ2-7,TRBV18,CASSSVDRGNEQYF,TGTGCCAGCTCATCCGTTGACAGGGGCAACGAGCAGTACTTC
TRBD1,few,TRBJ2-3,TRBV6-6,CASSPQGASTDTQYF,TGTGCCAGCAGTCCACAGGGGGCGAGCACAGATACGCAGTATTTT
-,-,TRBJ1-4,TRBV4-2,CASSQDSVRVDEKLFF,TGTGCCAGCAGCCAAGATTCGGTCAGGGTGGATGAAAAACTGTTTTTT
-,-,TRBJ2-7,TRBV30,CAWSVKGDVHYEQYF,TGTGCCTGGAGTGTAAAAGGGGATGTGCACTACGAGCAGTACTTC
-,-,TRBJ2-2,TRBV7-3,CASSLFQRSNTGELFF,TGTGCCAGCAGCTTATTCCAGCGGTCGAACACCGGGGAGCTGTTTTTT
-,-,TRBJ2-5,TRBV15,CATSRDLLSETQYF,TGTGCCACCAGCAGAGACCTCCTCTCTGAGACCCAGTACTTC
TRBD2,-,TRBJ2-7,TRBV7-3,CASSLLAGVGEQYF,TGTGCCAGCAGCTTACTAGCGGGAGTAGGCGAGCAGTACTTC
-,-,TRBJ2-1,TRBV4-3,CASSQDGEVSSEQFF,TGCGCCAGCAGCCAAGATGGAGAGGTTAGTAGTGAGCAGTTCTTC
-,few,TRBJ2-5,TRBV7-2,CASSSMVTGQETQYF,TGTGCCAGCAGCTCTATGGTAACAGGGCAAGAGACCCAGTACTTC
TRBD1,few,TRBJ1-5,TRBV6-6,CASTDRGNQPQHF,TGTGCCAGCACCGACAGGGGCAATCAGCCCCAGCATTTT
TRBD1,few,TRBJ2-5,TRBV15,CATSRADRGVFGTQYF,TGTGCCACCAGCAGAGCTGACAGGGGGGTTTTTGGGACCCAGTACTTC
TRBD2,few,TRBJ2-3,TRBV27,CASSFLADSTDTQYF,TGTGCCAGCAGTTTTCTAGCGGATAGCACAGATACGCAGTATTTT
-,few,TRBJ2-7,TRBV6-6,CASSRELKDEQYF,TGTGCCAGCAGCCGGGAGTTGAAGGACGAGCAGTACTTC
TRBD1,few,TRBJ1-4,TRBV13,CASSLGQGHEKLFF,TGTGCCAGCAGCCTAGGACAGGGCCACGAAAAACTGTTTTTT
-,-,TRBJ2-3,TRBV2,CASSESLATSTDTQYF,TGTGCCAGCAGTGAGTCCTTAGCGACTAGCACAGATACGCAGTATTTT
TRBD1,few,TRBJ2-5,TRBV30,CAWSRWDSVQETQYF,TGTGCCTGGAGTCGATGGGACAGCGTCCAAGAGACCCAGTACTTC
TRBD1,few,TRBJ1-2,TRBV11-2,CASSPKYEGQGYYGYTF,TGTGCCAGCAGCCCGAAGTATGAGGGACAGGGATACTATGGCTACACCTTC
TRBD2,few,TRBJ2-3,TRBV25-1,CASSQGSGRARADTQYF,TGTGCCAGCAGTCAAGGGAGCGGGAGGGCCAGGGCAGATACGCAGTATTTT
TRBD1,-,TRBJ2-1,TRBV7-9,CASSPRGSSYNEQFF,TGTGCCAGCAGTCCCAGGGGGAGCTCCTACAATGAGCAGTTCTTC
-,once,TRBJ2-1,TRBV7-6,CASSARALPGVVNEQFF,TGTGCCAGCAGCGCCCGGGCCCTACCGGGAGTGGTCAATGAGCAGTTCTTC
TRBD2,few,TRBJ2-5,TRBV9,CASSVGPSGSRIQETQYF,TGTGCCAGCAGCGTAGGACCCAGCGGGAGCCGAATCCAAGAGACCCAGTACTTC
TRBD2,few,TRBJ2-3,TRBV5-6,CASSYIGTSGNTDTQYF,TGTGCCAGCAGCTATATCGGGACTAGCGGGAACACAGATACGCAGTATTTT
TRBD2,-,TRBJ2-3,TRBV7-2,CASSPTSGTDTQYF,TGTGCCAGCAGCCCAACTAGCGGCACAGATACGCAGTATTTT
-,-,TRBJ2-5,TRBV5-1,CASSLAQETQYF,TGCGCCAGCAGCTTGGCTCAAGAGACCCAGTACTTC
-,-,TRBJ1-5,TRBV30,CAWSVRGQPQHF,TGTGCCTGGAGTGTACGAGGCCAGCCCCAGCATTTT
TRBD1,-,TRBJ2-7,TRBV4-3,CASSQTRDRGRSDEQYF,TGCGCCAGCAGCCAAACGCGGGACAGGGGTCGCTCGGACGAGCAGTACTTC
-,few,TRBJ1-1,TRBV25-1,CASSEYRAGDTEAFF,TGTGCCAGCAGTGAATACAGGGCGGGGGACACTGAAGCTTTCTTT
TRBD2,-,TRBJ2-5,TRBV6-1,CASSDEGTSGVQETQYF,TGTGCCAGCAGTGACGAAGGGACTAGCGGAGTTCAAGAGACCCAGTACTTC
-,few,TRBJ2-7,TRBV28,CASSAFSYEQYF,TGTGCCAGCAGTGCCTTTAGCTACGAGCAGTACTTC
TRBD1,-,TRBJ2-7,TRBV7-9,CASSLSQGVPYEQYF,TGTGCCAGCAGCTTATCGCAGGGGGTGCCCTACGAGCAGTACTTC
TRBD1,-,TRBJ2-1,TRBV18,CASSQTGQGQGEQFF,TGTGCCAGCTCACAAACGGGACAGGGGCAGGGTGAGCAGTTCTTC
-,few,TRBJ2-2,TRBV9,CASSLERPNTGELFF,TGTGCCAGCAGCTTGGAGAGACCGAACACCGGGGAGCTGTTTTTT
-,few,TRBJ2-5,TRBV20-1,CSASAGATQYF,TGCAGTGCTAGCGCAGGGGCCACCCAGTACTTC
TRBD2,few,TRBJ2-1,TRBV7-2,CASSTASGRNNEQFF,TGTGCCAGCAGCACGGCTAGCGGGAGAAACAATGAGCAGTTCTTC
TRBD1,few,TRBJ2-2,TRBV2,CASTGQGLNTGELFF,TGTGCCAGCACAGGACAGGGGCTTAACACCGGGGAGCTGTTTTTT
-,-,TRBJ1-1,TRBV2,CASSEARVAVNTEAFF,TGTGCCAGCAGTGAAGCGCGTGTTGCGGTGAACACTGAAGCTTTCTTT
TRBD1,-,TRBJ2-1,TRBV7-9,CASSISPTGQVNEQFF,TGTGCCAGCAGCATCTCGCCCACAGGACAGGTCAATGAGCAGTTCTTC
TRBD1,-,TRBJ2-7,TRBV28,CASSNGQAYEQYF,TGTGCCAGCAGTAACGGACAGGCCTACGAGCAGTACTTC
TRBD1,-,TRBJ2-7,TRBV6-6,CASSDPGQVTYEQYF,TGTGCCAGCAGTGACCCGGGACAGGTCACCTACGAGCAGTACTTC